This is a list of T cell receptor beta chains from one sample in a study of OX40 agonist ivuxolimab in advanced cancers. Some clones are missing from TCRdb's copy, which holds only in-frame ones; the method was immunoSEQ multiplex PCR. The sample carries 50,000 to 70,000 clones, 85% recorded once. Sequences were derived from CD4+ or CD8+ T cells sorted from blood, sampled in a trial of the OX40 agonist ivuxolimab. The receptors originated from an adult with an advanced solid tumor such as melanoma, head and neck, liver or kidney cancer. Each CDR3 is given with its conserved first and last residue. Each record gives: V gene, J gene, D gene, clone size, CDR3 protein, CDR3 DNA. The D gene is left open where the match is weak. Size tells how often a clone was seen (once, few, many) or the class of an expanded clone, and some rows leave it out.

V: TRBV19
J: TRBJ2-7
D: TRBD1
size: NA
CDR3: CASSPGTAYEQYF
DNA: TGTGCCAGTAGTCCTGGGACAGCCTACGAGCAGTACTTC

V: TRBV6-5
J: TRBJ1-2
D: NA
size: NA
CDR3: CASNRADSAYGYTF
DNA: TGTGCCAGCAATAGAGCGGACAGCGCATATGGCTACACCTTC

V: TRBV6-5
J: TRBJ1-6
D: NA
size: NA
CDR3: CASSYRQDNSPLHF
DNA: TGTGCCAGCAGTTACCGGCAGGATAATTCACCCCTCCACTTT

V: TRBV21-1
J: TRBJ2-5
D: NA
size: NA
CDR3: CASGHREEQETQYF
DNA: TGTGCCAGCGGGCACAGGGAAGAACAAGAGACCCAGTACTTC

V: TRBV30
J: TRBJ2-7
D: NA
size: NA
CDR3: CAWQNRAPGEQYF
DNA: TGTGCCTGGCAGAACAGGGCCCCGGGGGAGCAGTACTTC

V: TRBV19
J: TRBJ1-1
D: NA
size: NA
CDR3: CASALGGRDTEAFF
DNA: TGTGCCAGTGCCCTCGGTGGCCGGGATACTGAAGCTTTCTTT

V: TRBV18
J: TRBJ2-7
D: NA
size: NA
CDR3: CASSPVGQGGYEQYF
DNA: TGTGCCAGCTCACCGGTGGGTCAGGGGGGTTACGAGCAGTACTTC

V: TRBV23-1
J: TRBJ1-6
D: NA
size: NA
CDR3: CASRSVEGGDNSPLHF
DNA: TGCGCCAGCAGAAGCGTGGAGGGGGGGGATAATTCACCCCTCCACTTT

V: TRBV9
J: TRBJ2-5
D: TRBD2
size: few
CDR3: CASSVGVAGGQETQYF
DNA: TGTGCCAGCAGCGTAGGCGTAGCGGGGGGCCAAGAGACCCAGTACTTC

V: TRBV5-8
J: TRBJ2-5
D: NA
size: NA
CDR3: CASSLQQGVGETQYF
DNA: TGTGCCAGCAGCTTACAACAGGGAGTAGGGGAGACCCAGTACTTC